Following are 25 T cell receptor beta chains from one sample sequenced in a study of cytomegalovirus exposure and HLA in healthy donors. Primers included in the PCR were 60 Vbeta and 13 Jbeta primers. The method was immunoSEQ multiplex PCR; TCRdb's version includes in-frame clones alone and lacks a portion of them. The sample data list 70,000 or so clones. Sequencing input: PBMCs. The source is a man aged 40-49 years in good health and CMV-seronegative.

The chain employs TRBV4-3 and TRBJ2-1; D may be TRBD1 (5 bases). V lost 1 base, J lost 6 bases, and 16 bases lay in between. The CDR3 is 16 amino acids. Per germline, CDR1 LGHNA and CDR2 YSLEER. Written as DNA, the CDR3 is TGCGCCAGCAGCCAAGTATTATTTGGTAGGGGCAATGAGCAGTTCTTC. Its protein product is CASSQVLFGRGNEQFF.

The chain joins TRBV15 to TRBJ2-3, with 11 positions matching TRBD2. CDR3 size: 17 residues. V trimming: 3 bases; J trimming: 3 bases; junction bases outside the gene matches: 8. Germline CDR1 is LNHNV and CDR2 is YYDKDF (reference sequence). CDR3 amino acids: CATSRFIAGGPTDTQYF. In nucleotides, the CDR3 is TGTGCCACCAGCAGGTTCATAGCGGGAGGGCCAACAGATACGCAGTATTTT. Supplemented by reference TRBV15 and TRBJ2-3, the full variable domain reads DAMVIQNPRYQVTQFGKPVTLSCSQTLNHNVMYWYQQKSSQAPKLLFHYYDKDFNNEADTPDNFQSRRPNTSFCFLDIRSPGLGDTAMYLCATSRFIAGGPTDTQYFGPGTRLTVL.

The chain has TRBV28 and TRBJ2-3; D remains unclear. V gave up 6 bases and J gave up 8 bases, with 21 bases separating them. Germline V lookup: CDR1 MDHEN, CDR2 SYDVKM. The CDR3 runs to 15 residues. The CDR3 protein is CASRNPATESGTQYF. In nucleotides, the CDR3 is TGTGCCAGCAGAAACCCCGCAACGGAATCGGGTACGCAGTATTTT.

This sequence joins TRBV7-2 and TRBJ2-1; TRBD1 matches at 7 bases. This CDR3 has 14 amino acids. The germline gives CDR1 SGHTA, CDR2 FQGNSA. V lost 5 bases to trimming and J lost 4 bases; unmatched junction nucleotides: 5. CDR3 in amino acids: CASSQMTGYNEQFF. CDR3 coding DNA: TGTGCCAGCAGCCAGATGACAGGGTACAATGAGCAGTTCTTC.

The genes are TRBV30 and TRBJ2-5; TRBD1 aligns across 9 bases. Germline trimming cut 7 bases from V and 5 bases from J; bases unmatched to any gene: 8. CDR3 length equals 13 residues. CDR1 is GTSNPN and CDR2 is SVGIG in the germline V gene (reference sequence). The CDR3 loop is CASDRGGIETQYF. CDR3 sequence (DNA): TGTGCCTCGGACAGGGGAGGTATCGAGACCCAGTACTTC.

The chain links TRBV7-2 to TRBJ2-1; TRBD2 aligns across 8 bases. Looked up from germline, CDR1 is SGHTA and CDR2 is FQGNSA. The CDR3 is made up of 15 amino acids. V lost 1 base, J lost 3 bases, and 2 bases stayed unmatched. In DNA form, the CDR3 reads TGTGCCAGCAGCTTAGGCGGGGGGCTCTACAATGAGCAGTTCTTC. Encoded protein: CASSLGGGLYNEQFF. Supplemented by reference TRBV7-2 and TRBJ2-1, the full variable domain reads GAGVSQSPSNKVTEKGKDVELRCDPISGHTALYWYRQSLGQGLEFLIYFQGNSAPDKSGLPSDRFSAERTGGSVSTLTIQRTQQEDSAVYLCASSLGGGLYNEQFFGPGTRLTVL.

The chain recombines TRBV6-5 with TRBJ1-1, with D perhaps TRBD1 (6 bases). In germline, CDR1 is MNHEY, CDR2 SVGAGI. The CDR3 has 15 amino acids. V was trimmed by 0 bases and J by 1 base, leaving 9 bases between them. The CDR3 DNA is TGTGCCAGCAGTTACTCTAGGGGGAAGAACACTGAAGCTTTCTTT. Encoded protein: CASSYSRGKNTEAFF.

The chain links TRBV19 to TRBJ1-4; D is unresolved. Trimming pared 3 bases from V and 0 bases from J, leaving 8 bases between. The CDR3 totals 15 residues. The germline V gene has CDR1 LNHDA and CDR2 SQIVND (reference sequence). CDR3 DNA sequence: TGTGCCAGTAGTATCAATCAGGCAACTAATGAAAAACTGTTTTTT. Protein sequence: CASSINQATNEKLFF.

DNA of the CDR3: TGCAGCGTTGAAAGTCGGACATTCGGAACCTACGAGCAGTACTTC. Translated, it gives CSVESRTFGTYEQYF. The chain uses TRBV29-1 and TRBJ2-7; tentatively, D is TRBD1 (5 bases). The CDR3 runs 15 residues. Germline CDR1 reads SQVTM; CDR2 reads ANQGSEA. Trimming removed 2 bases from V and 2 bases from J, with 16 bases in between.

The rearrangement links TRBV7-9 to TRBJ2-3; TRBD2 might be the D (5 bases). The V gene's germline CDR1 is SEHNR and CDR2 FQNEAQ (reference sequence). This CDR3 spans 13 amino acids. The V end was cut by 4 bases, the J end by 4 bases, with 9 bases between. The CDR3 sequence is CASSSRGPDTQYF. CDR3 nucleotides: TGTGCCAGCAGCTCCCGAGGGCCAGATACGCAGTATTTT.

V usage is TRBV2 and J usage is TRBJ1-5; TRBD1 agrees at 8 bases. V gave up 7 bases and J gave up 10 bases; unmatched junction bases: 6. CDR3 length: 12 residues. Germline CDR1 and CDR2: SNHLY and FYNNEI. CDR3 sequence (DNA): TGTGCCAGCAAGGGCAGGGGGCCACCCCAGCATTTT. As protein: CASKGRGPPQHF.

The chain uses TRBV5-4 and TRBJ1-3; unclear D gene. The ends were cut back, 4 bases at V and 0 bases at J, with 11 bases in the middle. This CDR3 region has 15 residues. Germline values: CDR1 SGHNT, CDR2 YYREEE (reference sequence). CDR3 in amino acids: CASSPDTYSGNTIYF. The CDR3 coding sequence is TGTGCCAGCAGCCCCGACACCTACTCTGGAAACACCATATATTTT.

The CDR3 DNA sequence: TGTGCCAGCAGCCAAGATACAGCGGGGGCCTACAATGAGCAGTTCTTC. Its translation: CASSQDTAGAYNEQFF. The rearrangement links TRBV4-2 to TRBJ2-1; 8 bases are shared with TRBD2. CDR1 is LGHNA, CDR2 YNFKEQ, per germline. V lost 0 bases and J lost 2; bases outside the gene matches: 3. The CDR3 has 16 amino acids.

DNA of the CDR3: TGTGCCATCAGCGTCTCTAGGATATCTTATGGCTACACCTTC. As protein: CAISVSRISYGYTF. J is TRBJ1-2 and V is TRBV10-3; no reliable D call. Between the trimmed V and J ends, which lost 6 bases and 5 bases, there was a span of 16 bases. Germline V gene sequence: CDR1 ENHRY, CDR2 SYGVKD. The length of the CDR3 is 14 residues.

This sequence joins TRBV29-1 and TRBJ2-3; maybe TRBD2 (6 bases). CDR1 and CDR2 from the germline V gene are SQVTM and ANQGSEA. This CDR3 region has 15 residues. V lost 4 bases and J 0 bases, leaving 14 bases between the germline ends. The CDR3: CSVGSSGTSTDTQYF. The CDR3 DNA reads as TGCAGCGTTGGTAGTAGCGGAACGAGCACAGATACGCAGTATTTT.

The genes are TRBV10-1 and TRBJ2-3; maybe TRBD1 (6 bases). Germline V CDR1 and CDR2: WNHNN, SYGVQD (reference sequence). The CDR3 is 17 amino acids. Between the trimmed V and J ends, which lost 2 bases and 2 bases, there was a span of 17 bases. DNA for the CDR3: TGCGCCAGCAGTGAGCATTACAGGGAGTCAAACACAGATACGCAGTATTTT. Encoded protein: CASSEHYRESNTDTQYF.

This chain uses TRBV4-1 with TRBJ2-7, with a weak D call TRBD2 (6 bases). The CDR3 runs 17 residues. V was clipped by 1 base and J by 7 bases, with 23 bases between them. In germline, CDR1 is MGHRA, CDR2 YSYEKL. The CDR3 here is CASSQGPARGLLWEQYF. The CDR3 region has the DNA TGCGCCAGCAGCCAAGGCCCCGCGCGGGGTCTTCTTTGGGAGCAGTACTTC.

Concerning this clone itself: The junction departs from the called germline gene at one end, perhaps through a read error. The same CDR3 can be traced to other DNA sequences in this sample. The rearrangement links TRBV5-1 to TRBJ1-2; 7 nucleotides match TRBD1. The germline gives CDR1 SGHRS, CDR2 YFSETQ. This CDR3 spans 14 amino acids. CDR3 residues: CASSRDSADYGYTF. The CDR3 DNA sequence: TGCGCCAGCAGCCGGGACAGCGCCGACTACGGCTACACCTTC.

The chain couples TRBV27 to TRBJ1-4, with 9 bases identical to TRBD1. The germline V gene has CDR1 MNHEY and CDR2 SMNVEV (reference sequence). CDR3 length: 15 residues. V shed 4 bases, J shed 5 bases, and the junction held 5 bases outside the gene matches. For the CDR3, the DNA is TGTGCCAGCAGTTCCCTCGACAGGGGGAATGAAAAACTGTTTTTT. It yields the protein CASSSLDRGNEKLFF.

The chain uses TRBV29-1 and TRBJ1-3, with D unclear. This CDR3 spans 12 amino acids. The germline V and J ends were trimmed by 7 bases and 4 bases, with 11 bases remaining between them. CDR1 is SQVTM, CDR2 ANQGSEA, per germline. CDR3 coding DNA: TGCAGCGCCCGGTCCCGAGGAAACACCATATATTTT. Translating gives CSARSRGNTIYF.

As for this clone: Other DNA variants within this sample encode the same CDR3. This chain joins TRBV7-9 and TRBJ2-7, with D unresolved. The germline gives CDR1 SEHNR, CDR2 FQNEAQ (reference sequence). V lost 5 bases and J 6 bases, leaving 17 bases between the germline ends. CDR3 length equals 14 residues. The CDR3 DNA follows: TGTGCCAGCAGCCTAACGACCTCTACTACCGAGCAGTACTTC. This codes for CASSLTTSTTEQYF. Combining the CDR3 with reference TRBV7-9 and TRBJ2-7 gives the whole variable domain DTGVSQNPRHKITKRGQNVTFRCDPISEHNRLYWYRQTLGQGPEFLTYFQNEAQLEKSRLLSDRFSAERPKGSFSTLEIQRTEQGDSAMYLCASSLTTSTTEQYFGPGTRLTVT.

V is TRBV7-9 and J is TRBJ2-7, with 8 bases matching TRBD2. Germline values: CDR1 SEHNR, CDR2 FQNEAQ (reference sequence). The CDR3 loop spans 17 amino acids. Losses at the gene ends were 5 bases for V and 0 bases for J; bases not matched to a gene: 12. CDR3 coding DNA: TGTGCCAGCAGCCCTAAAGGGGGGACTAGTGACTCCTACGAGCAGTACTTC. Amino acid sequence: CASSPKGGTSDSYEQYF.

The chain employs TRBV29-1 and TRBJ2-5, with D possibly TRBD1 on 5 matching bases. CDR3 length: 13 residues. V lost 1 base and J 6 bases, leaving 12 bases between the germline ends. Per the germline V gene, CDR1 is SQVTM and CDR2 is ANQGSEA. CDR3 coding DNA: TGCAGCGTTGAAGTGGGCAGGGTGAAGACCCAGTACTTC. Translating gives CSVEVGRVKTQYF.

CDR3 DNA sequence: TGTGCCAGCAGTGGCTCCCCCGGGACTAGCGGGAGCTCCTACAATGAGCAGTTCTTC. It is translated as CASSGSPGTSGSSYNEQFF. This chain links TRBV6-1 with TRBJ2-1; the match to TRBD2 covers 14 bases. V lost 4 bases and J lost 0; bases outside the gene matches: 8. The CDR3 length is 19 residues. CDR1 is MNHNS, CDR2 SASEGT, per germline.

The chain employs TRBV4-3 and TRBJ2-5; D is possibly TRBD2 (6 bases). There are 15 residues in the CDR3. V was trimmed by 0 bases and J by 6 bases, leaving 14 bases between them. Germline V gene sequence: CDR1 LGHNA, CDR2 YSLEER. The CDR3 nucleotides are TGCGCCAGCAGCCAAGATTTCAGGAGCGGGCAGACCCAGTACTTC. This gives the protein CASSQDFRSGQTQYF.